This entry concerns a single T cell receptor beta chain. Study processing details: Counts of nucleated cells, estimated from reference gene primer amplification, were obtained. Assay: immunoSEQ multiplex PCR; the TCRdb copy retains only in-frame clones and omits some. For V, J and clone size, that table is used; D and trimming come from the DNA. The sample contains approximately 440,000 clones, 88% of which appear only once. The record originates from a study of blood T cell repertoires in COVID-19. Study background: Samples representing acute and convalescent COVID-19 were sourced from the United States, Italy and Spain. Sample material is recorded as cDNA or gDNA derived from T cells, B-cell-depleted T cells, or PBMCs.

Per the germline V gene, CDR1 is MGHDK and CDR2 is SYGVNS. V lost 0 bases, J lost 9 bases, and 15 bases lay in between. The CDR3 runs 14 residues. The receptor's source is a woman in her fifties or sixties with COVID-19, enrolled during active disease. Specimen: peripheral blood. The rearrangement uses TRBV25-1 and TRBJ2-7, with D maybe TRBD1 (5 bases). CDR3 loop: CASSEYRQGLVQYF. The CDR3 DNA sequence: TGTGCCAGCAGTGAATATAGGCAGGGCCTCGTGCAGTACTTC.